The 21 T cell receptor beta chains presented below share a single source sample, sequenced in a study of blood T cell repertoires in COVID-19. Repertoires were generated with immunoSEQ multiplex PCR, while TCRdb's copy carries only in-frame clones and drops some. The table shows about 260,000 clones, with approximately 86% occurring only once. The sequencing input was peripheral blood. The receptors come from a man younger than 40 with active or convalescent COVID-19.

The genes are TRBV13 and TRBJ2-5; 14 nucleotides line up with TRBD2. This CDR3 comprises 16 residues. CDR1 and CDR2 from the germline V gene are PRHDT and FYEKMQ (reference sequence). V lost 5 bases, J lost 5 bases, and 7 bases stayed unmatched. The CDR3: CASSLRTSGGRETQYF. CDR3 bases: TGTGCCAGCAGCCTCCGGACTAGCGGGGGGAGGGAGACCCAGTACTTC.

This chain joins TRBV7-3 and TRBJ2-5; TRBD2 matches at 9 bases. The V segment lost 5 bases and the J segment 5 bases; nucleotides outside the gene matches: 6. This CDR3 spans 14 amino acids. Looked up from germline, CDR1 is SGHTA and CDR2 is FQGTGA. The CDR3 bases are TGTGCCAGCAGCCCCAGCGGGGGGCAGGAGACCCAGTACTTC. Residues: CASSPSGGQETQYF.

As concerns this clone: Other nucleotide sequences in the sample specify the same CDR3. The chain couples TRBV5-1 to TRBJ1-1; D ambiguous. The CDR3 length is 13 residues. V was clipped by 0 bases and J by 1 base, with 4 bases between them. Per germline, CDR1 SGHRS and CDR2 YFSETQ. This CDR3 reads CASSLAGNTEAFF. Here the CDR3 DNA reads TGCGCCAGCAGCTTGGCAGGGAACACTGAAGCTTTCTTT.

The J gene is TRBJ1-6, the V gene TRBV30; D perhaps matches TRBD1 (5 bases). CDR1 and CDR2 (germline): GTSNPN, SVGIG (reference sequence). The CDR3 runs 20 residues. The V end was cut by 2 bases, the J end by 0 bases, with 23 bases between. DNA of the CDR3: TGTGCCTGGAGTCGGGATCGGGGGGACTTCTTGAGCTCCTATAATTCACCCCTCCACTTT. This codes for CAWSRDRGDFLSSYNSPLHF.

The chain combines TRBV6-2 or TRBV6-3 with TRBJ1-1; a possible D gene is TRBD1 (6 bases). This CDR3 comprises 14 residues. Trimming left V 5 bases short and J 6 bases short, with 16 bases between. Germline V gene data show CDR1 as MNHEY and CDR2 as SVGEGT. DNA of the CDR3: TGTGCCAGCAGTCAGAGGGGGGGCATGTCTGAAGCTTTCTTT. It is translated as CASSQRGGMSEAFF.

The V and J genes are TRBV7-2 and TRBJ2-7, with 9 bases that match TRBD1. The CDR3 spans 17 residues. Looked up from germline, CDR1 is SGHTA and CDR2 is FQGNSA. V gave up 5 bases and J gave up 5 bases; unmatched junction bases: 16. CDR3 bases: TGTGCCAGCAGCCTAACCCGATACAGGGGGCGGACTAACGAGCAGTACTTC. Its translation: CASSLTRYRGRTNEQYF.

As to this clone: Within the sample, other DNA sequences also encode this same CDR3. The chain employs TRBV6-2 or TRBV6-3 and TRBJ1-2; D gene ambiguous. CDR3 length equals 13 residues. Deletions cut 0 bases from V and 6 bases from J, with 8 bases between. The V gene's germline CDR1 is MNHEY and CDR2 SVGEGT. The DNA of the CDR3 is TGTGCCAGCAGTTACTCGGTCAGGAATGGCTACACCTTC. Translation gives CASSYSVRNGYTF.

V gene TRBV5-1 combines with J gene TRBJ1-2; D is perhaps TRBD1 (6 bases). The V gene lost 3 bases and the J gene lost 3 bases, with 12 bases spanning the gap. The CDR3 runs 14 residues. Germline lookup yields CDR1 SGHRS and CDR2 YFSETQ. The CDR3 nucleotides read TGCGCCAGCAGCTGGGCACAGGGTGACTATGGCTACACCTTC. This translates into CASSWAQGDYGYTF.

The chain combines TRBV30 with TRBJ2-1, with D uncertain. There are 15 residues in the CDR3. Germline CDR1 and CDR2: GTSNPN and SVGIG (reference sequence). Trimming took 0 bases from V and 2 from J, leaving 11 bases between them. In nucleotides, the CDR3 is TGTGCCTGGAGTGTAGCCAGGCTACCCTACAATGAGCAGTTCTTC. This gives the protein CAWSVARLPYNEQFF.

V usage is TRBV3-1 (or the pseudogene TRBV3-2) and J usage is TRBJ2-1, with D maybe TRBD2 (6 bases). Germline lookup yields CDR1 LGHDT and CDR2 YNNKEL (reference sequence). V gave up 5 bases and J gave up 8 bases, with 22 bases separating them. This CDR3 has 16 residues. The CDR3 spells CASSLSGGDSLDEQFF. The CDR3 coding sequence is TGTGCCAGCAGCTTGTCCGGCGGGGATTCTTTGGATGAGCAGTTCTTC.

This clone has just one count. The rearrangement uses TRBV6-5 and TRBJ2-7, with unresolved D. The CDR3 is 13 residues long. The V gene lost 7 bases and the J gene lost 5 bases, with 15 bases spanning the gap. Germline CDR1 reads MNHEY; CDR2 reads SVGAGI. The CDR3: CASTPQRSNEQYF. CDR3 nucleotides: TGTGCCAGCACTCCGCAGCGTTCGAACGAGCAGTACTTC.

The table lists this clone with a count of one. The CDR3 bases are TGTGCCAGCAGCTTATGGGCAGGGGTGAACACTGAAGCTTTCTTT. The encoded protein is CASSLWAGVNTEAFF. The genes are TRBV7-9 and TRBJ1-1; D is possibly TRBD1 (6 bases). V was trimmed by 2 bases and J by 0 bases, leaving 10 bases between them. Per the germline V gene, CDR1 is SEHNR and CDR2 is FQNEAQ (reference sequence). The CDR3 loop spans 15 amino acids.

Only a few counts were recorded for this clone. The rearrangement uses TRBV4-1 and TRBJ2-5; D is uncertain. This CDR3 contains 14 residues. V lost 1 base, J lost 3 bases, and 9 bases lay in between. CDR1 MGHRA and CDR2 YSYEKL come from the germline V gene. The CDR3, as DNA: TGCGCCAGCAGCCAAGTAAGGCAGGAAGAGACCCAGTACTTC. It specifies CASSQVRQEETQYF.

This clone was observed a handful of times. CDR3 sequence (DNA): TGTGCCAGCAGATCTCTCGGGGGAAACACTGAAGCTTTCTTT. Translation gives CASRSLGGNTEAFF. V usage is TRBV5-6 and J usage is TRBJ1-1; a weak D match, TRBD1 (5 bases). This CDR3 region has 14 residues. Germline CDR1 and CDR2: SGHDT and YYEEEE. The germline V and J ends were trimmed by 5 bases and 2 bases, with 13 bases remaining between them.

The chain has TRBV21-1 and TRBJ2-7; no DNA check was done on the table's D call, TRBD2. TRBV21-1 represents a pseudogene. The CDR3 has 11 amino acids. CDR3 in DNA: TGTGCCCCCCGCGGGCCCTACGAGCAGTACTTC. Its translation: CAPRGPYEQYF.

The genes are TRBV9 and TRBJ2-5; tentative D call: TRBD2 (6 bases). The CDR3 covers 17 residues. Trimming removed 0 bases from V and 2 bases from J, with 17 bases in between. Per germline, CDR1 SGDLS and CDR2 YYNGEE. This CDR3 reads CASSVVGRDFGQETQYF. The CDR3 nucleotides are TGTGCCAGCAGCGTAGTGGGCAGGGACTTTGGGCAAGAGACCCAGTACTTC.

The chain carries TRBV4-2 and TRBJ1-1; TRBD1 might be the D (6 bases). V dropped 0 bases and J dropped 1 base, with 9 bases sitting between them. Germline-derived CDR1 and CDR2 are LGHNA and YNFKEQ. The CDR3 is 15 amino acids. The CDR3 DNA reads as TGTGCCAGCAGCCAAGATTGGACAGCGAACACTGAAGCTTTCTTT. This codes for CASSQDWTANTEAFF.

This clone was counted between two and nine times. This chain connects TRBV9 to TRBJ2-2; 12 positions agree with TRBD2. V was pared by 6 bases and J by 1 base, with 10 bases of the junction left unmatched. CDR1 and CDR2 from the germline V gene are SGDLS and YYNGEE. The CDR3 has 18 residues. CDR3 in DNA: TGTGCCAGCACCCGACTAGCGGGGGACCTAATGAACACCGGGGAGCTGTTTTTT. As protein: CASTRLAGDLMNTGELFF.

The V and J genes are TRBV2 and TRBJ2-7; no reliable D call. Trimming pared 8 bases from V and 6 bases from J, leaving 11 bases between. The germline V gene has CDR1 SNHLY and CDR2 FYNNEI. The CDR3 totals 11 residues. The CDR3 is CASLISREQYF. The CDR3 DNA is TGTGCCAGCCTAATCTCTCGCGAGCAGTACTTC.

The CDR3 is CASSLDRGPEAFF. CDR3 in DNA: TGTGCCAGCAGCTTGGATAGGGGTCCTGAAGCTTTCTTT. The gene calls are TRBV5-6 and TRBJ1-1; D may be TRBD1 (5 bases). From germline, CDR1 is SGHDT and CDR2 YYEEEE. The CDR3 loop spans 13 amino acids. V was shortened by 0 bases and J by 6 bases, with 9 bases between the two germline ends.

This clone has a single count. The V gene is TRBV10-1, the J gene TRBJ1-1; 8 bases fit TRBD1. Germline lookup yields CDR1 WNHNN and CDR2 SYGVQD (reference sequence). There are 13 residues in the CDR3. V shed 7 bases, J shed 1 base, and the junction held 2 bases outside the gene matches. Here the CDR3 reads CASTQGGNTEAFF. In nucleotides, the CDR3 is TGCGCCAGCACACAGGGGGGGAACACTGAAGCTTTCTTT.